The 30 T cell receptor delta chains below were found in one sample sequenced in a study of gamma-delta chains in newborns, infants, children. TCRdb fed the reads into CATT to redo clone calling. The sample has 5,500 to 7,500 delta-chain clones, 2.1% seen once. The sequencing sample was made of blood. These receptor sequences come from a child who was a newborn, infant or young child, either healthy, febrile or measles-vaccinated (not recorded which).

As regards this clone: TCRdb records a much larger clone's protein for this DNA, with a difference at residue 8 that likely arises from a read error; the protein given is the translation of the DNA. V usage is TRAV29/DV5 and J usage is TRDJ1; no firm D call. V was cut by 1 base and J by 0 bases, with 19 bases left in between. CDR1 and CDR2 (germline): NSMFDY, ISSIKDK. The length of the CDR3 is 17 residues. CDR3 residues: CAASPGPLGAYTDKLIF. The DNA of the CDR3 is TGTGCAGCAAGCCCGGGTCCTCTCGGGGCTTACACCGATAAACTCATCTTT.

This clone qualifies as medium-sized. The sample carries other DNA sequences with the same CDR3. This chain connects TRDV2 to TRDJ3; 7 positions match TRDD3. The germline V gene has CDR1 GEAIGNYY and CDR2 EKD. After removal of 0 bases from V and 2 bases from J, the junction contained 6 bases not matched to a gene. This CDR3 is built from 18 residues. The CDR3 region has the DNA TGTGCCTGTGACACCGCCGGATACGGCGCCTGGGACACCCGACAGATGTTTTTC. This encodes CACDTAGYGAWDTRQMFF.

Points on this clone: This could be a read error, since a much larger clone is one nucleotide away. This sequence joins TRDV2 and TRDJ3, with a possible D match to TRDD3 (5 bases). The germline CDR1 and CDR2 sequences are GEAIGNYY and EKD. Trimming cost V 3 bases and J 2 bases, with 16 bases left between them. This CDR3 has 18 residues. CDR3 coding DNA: TGTGCCTGTGACCTGCGGGGGGCAGGGCCCTGGGACACCCGACAGATGTTTTTC. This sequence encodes CACDLRGAGPWDTRQMFF.

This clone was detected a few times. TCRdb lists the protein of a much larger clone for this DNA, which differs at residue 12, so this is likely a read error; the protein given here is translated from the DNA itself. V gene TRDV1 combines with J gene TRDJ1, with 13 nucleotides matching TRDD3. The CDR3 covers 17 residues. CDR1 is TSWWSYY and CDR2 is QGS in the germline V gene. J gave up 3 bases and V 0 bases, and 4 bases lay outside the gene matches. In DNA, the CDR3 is TGTGCTCTTGGGGAACTACCAACTGGGGGATACGCCGATAAACTCATCTTT. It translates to CALGELPTGGYADKLIF.

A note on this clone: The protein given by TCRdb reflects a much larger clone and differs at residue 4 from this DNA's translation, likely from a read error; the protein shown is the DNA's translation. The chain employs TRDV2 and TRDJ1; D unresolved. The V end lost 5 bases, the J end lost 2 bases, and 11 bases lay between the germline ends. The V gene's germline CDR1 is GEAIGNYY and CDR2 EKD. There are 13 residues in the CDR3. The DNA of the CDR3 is TGTGCCTGTGGCCGGATCCGTACCGATAAACTCATCTTT. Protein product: CACGRIRTDKLIF.

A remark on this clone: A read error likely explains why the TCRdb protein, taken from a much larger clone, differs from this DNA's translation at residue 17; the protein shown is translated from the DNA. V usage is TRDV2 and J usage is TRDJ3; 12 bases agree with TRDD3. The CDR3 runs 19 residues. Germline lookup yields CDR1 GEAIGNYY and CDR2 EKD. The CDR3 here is CACDITGGYTAWDTRQTFF. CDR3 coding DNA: TGTGCCTGTGATATAACTGGGGGATACACCGCCTGGGACACCCGACAGACGTTTTTC.

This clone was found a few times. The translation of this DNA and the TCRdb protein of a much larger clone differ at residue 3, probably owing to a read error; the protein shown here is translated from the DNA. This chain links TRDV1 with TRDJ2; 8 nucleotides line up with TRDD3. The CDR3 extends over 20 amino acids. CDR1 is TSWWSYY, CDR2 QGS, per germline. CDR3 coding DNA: TGTGCTCCTGGGGACTCCCTTTCCGACGTACTGGGGGGTAGGACAGCACAACTCTTCTTT. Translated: CAPGDSLSDVLGGRTAQLFF.

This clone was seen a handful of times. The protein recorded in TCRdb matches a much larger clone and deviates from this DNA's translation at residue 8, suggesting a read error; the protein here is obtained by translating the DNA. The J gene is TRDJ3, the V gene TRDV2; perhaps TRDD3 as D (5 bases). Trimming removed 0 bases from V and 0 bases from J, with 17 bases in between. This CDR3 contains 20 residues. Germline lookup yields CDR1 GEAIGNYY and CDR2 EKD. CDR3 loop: CACDTGGPGASSWDTRQMFF. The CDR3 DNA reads TGTGCCTGTGACACCGGAGGACCGGGGGCTAGCTCCTGGGACACCCGACAGATGTTTTTC.

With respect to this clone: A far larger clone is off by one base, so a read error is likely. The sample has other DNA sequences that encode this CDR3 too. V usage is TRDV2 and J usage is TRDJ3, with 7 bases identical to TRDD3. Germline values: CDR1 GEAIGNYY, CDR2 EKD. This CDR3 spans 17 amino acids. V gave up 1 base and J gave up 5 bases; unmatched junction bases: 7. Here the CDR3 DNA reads TGTGCCTGTGACACTGTGGGGATAAAGGGGGACACCCGACAGATGTTTTTC. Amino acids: CACDTVGIKGDTRQMFF.

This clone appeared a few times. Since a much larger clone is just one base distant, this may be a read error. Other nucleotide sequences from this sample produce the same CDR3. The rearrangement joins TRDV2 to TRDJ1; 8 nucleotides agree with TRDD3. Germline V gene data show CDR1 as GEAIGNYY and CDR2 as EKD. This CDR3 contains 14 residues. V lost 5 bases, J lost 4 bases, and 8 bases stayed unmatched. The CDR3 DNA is TGTGCCTGTGGGCCACTGGGGGGCCTCGATAAACTCATCTTT. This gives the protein CACGPLGGLDKLIF.

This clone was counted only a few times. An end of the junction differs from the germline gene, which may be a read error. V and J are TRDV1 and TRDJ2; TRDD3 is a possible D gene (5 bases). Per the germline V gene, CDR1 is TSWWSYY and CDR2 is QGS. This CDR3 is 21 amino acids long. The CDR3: CALGPPSGGIWVSPLTAQLFF. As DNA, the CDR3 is TGTGCTCTTGGGCCCCCCTCGGGTGGCATCTGGGTGTCCCCTTTGACGGCACAACTCTTCTTT.

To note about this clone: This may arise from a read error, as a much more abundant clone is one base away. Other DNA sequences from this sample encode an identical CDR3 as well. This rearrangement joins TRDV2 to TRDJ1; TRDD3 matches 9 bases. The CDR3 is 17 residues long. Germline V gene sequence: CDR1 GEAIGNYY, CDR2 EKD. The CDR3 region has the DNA TGTGCCTGTGACACGATACTGGGGATACGGGACACCGATAAACTCATCTTC. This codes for CACDTILGIRDTDKLIF.

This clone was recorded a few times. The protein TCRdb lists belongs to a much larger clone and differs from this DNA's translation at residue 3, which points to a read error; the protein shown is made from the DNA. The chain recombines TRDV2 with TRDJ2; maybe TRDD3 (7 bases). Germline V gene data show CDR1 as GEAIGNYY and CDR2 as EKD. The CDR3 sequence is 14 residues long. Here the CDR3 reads CARDFLGASAQLFF. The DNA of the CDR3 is TGTGCCCGTGACTTCCTGGGGGCCTCAGCACAACTCTTCTTT.

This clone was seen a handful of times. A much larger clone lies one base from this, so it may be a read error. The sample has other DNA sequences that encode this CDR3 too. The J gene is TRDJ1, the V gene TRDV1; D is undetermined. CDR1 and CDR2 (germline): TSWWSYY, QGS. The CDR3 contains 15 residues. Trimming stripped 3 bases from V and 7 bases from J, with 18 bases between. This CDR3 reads CALGDPLSHVGKLIF. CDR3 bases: TGTGCTCTTGGGGATCCCCTCTCCCATGTAGGTAAACTCATCTTT.

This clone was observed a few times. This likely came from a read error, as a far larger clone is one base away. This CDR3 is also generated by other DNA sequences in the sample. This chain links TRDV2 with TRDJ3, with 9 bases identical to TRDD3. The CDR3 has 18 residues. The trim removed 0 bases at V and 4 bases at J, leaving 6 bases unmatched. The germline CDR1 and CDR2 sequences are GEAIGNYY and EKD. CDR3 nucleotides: TGTGCCTGTGACACCGTACTGGGGGACTCTTGGGACACCCGACAGATGTTTTTC. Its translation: CACDTVLGDSWDTRQMFF.

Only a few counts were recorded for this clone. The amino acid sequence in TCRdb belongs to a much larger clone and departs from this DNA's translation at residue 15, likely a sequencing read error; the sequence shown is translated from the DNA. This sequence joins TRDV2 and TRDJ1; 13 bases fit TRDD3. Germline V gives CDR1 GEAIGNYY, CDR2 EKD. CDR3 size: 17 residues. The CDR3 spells CACDALLGDTHTDKPIF. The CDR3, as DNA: TGTGCCTGTGACGCCTTACTGGGGGATACGCACACCGATAAACCCATCTTT.

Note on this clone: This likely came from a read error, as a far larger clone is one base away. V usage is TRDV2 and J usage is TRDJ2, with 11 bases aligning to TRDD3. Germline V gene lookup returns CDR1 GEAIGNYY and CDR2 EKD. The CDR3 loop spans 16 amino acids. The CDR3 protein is CARDILGDTLTAQLFF. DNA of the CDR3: TGTGCCCGTGACATACTGGGGGATACTTTGACAGCACAACTCTTCTTT.

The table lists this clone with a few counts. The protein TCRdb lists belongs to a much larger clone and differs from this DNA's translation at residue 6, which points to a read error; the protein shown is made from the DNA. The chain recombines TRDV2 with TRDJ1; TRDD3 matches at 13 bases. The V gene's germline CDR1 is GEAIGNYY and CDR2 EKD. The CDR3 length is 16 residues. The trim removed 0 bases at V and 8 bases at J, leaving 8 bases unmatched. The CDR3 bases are TGTGCCTGTGACACCGGAGACTGGGGGATACGCCTAAAACTCATCTTT. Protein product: CACDTGDWGIRLKLIF.

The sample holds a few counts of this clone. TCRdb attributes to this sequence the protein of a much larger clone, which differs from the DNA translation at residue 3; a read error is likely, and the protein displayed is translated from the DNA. CDR3 loop: CARDTYWGIRSSWDTRQMFF. CDR3 in DNA: TGTGCCCGTGACACCTACTGGGGGATACGCAGCTCCTGGGACACCCGACAGATGTTTTTC. V gene TRDV2 combines with J gene TRDJ3; TRDD3 matches 13 bases. This CDR3 is 20 amino acids long. Germline V lookup: CDR1 GEAIGNYY, CDR2 EKD.

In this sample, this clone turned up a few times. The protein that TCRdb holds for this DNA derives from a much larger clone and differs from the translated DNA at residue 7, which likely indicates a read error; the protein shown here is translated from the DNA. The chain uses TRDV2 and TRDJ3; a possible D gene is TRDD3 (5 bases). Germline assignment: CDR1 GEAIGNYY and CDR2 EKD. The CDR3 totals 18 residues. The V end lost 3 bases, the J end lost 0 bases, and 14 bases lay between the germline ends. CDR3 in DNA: TGTGCCTGTGACGCTGGGAGATACCACTCCTGGGACACCCGACAGATGTTTTTC. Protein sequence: CACDAGRYHSWDTRQMFF.

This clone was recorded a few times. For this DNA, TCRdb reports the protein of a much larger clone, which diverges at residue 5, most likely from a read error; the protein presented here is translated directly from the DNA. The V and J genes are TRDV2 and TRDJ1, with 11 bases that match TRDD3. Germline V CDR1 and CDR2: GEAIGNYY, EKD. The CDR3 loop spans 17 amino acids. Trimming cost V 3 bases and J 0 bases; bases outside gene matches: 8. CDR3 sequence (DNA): TGTGCCTGTGACGCCGGACTGGGGGATAGATACACCGATAAACTCATCTTT. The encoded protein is CACDAGLGDRYTDKLIF.

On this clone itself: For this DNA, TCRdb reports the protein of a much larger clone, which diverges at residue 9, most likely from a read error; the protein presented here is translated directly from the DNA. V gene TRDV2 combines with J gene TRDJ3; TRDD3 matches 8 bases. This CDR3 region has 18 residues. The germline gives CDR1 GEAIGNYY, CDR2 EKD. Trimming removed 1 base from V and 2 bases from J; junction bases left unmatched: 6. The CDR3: CACDTILGGTWDTRQMFF. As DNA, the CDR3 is TGTGCCTGTGACACGATACTGGGGGGTACCTGGGACACCCGACAGATGTTTTTC.

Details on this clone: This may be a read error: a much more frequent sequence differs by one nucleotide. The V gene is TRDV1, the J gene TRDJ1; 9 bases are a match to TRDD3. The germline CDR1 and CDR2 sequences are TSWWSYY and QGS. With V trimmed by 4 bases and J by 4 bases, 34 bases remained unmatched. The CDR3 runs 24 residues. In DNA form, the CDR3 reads TGTGCTCTTGGGGGGGCCCTCCTACGGTTAAACTGGGGGAGGCAGCCAAAATACATCGATAAACTCATCTTT. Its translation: CALGGALLRLNWGRQPKYIDKLIF.

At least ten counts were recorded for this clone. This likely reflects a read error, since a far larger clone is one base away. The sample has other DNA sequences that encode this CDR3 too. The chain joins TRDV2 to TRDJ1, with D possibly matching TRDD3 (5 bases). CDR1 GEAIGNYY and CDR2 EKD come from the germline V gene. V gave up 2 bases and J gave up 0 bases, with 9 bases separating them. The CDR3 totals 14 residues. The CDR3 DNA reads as TGTGCCTGTGACATACCGGGGGACACCGATAAACTCATCTTT. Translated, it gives CACDIPGDTDKLIF.

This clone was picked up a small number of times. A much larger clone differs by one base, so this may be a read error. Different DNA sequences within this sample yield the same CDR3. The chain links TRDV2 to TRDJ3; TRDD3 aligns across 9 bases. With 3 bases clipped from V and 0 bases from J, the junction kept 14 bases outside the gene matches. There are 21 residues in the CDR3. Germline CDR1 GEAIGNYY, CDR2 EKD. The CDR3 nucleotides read TGTGCCTGTGACCCCCCTCTACTGGGGGACAATGGCTCCTGGGACACCCGACAGATGTTTTTC. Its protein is CACDPPLLGDNGSWDTRQMFF.

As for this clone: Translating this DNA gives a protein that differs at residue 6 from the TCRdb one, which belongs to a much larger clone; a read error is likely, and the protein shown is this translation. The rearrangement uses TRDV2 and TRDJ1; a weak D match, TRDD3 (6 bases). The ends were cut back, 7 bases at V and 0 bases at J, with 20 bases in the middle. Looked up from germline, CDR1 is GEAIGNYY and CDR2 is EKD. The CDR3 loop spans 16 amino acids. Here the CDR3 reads CACRWMGGEYTDKLIF. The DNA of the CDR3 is TGTGCCTGCCGGTGGATGGGGGGCGAGTACACCGATAAACTCATCTTT.

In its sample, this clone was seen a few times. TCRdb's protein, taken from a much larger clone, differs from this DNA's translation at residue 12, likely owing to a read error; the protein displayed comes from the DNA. The CDR3 bases are TGTGCCTGTGACACGAGGGGGTTCAGCTCCTGGAACACCCGACAGATGTTTTTC. This translates into CACDTRGFSSWNTRQMFF. V gene TRDV2 combines with J gene TRDJ3; a possible D gene is TRDD3 (5 bases). Germline CDR1 GEAIGNYY, CDR2 EKD. The CDR3 covers 18 residues.

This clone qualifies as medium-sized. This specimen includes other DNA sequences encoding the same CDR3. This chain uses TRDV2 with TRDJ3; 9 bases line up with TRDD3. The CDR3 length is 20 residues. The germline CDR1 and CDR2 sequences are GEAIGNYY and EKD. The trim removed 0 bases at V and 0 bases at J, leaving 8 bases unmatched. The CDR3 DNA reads TGTGCCTGTGACACCGTCACTGGGGGAACCAGCTCCTGGGACACCCGACAGATGTTTTTC. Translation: CACDTVTGGTSSWDTRQMFF.

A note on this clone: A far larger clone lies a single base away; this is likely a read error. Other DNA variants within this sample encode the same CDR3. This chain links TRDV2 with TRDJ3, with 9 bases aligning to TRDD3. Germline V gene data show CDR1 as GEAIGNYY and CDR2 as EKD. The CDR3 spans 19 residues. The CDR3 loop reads CACDTVLGDAAWDTRQMFF. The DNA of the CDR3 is TGTGCCTGCGACACCGTGCTGGGGGATGCCGCCTGGGACACCCGACAGATGTTTTTC.

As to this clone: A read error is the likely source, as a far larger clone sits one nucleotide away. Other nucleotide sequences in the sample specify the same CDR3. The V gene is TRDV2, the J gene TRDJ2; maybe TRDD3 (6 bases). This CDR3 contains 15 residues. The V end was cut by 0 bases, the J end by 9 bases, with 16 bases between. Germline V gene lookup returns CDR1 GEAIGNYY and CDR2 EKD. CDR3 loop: CACDTLLGDDTQLFF. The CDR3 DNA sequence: TGTGCCTGTGACACCCTACTAGGGGATGACACACAACTCTTCTTT.